The 16 T cell receptor beta chains below come from one sample, sequenced in a study of cytomegalovirus exposure and HLA in healthy donors. Primers included in the PCR were 60 Vbeta and 13 Jbeta primers. Sequenced by immunoSEQ multiplex PCR; TCRdb stores in-frame clones only, minus some. The sample includes 75,000 or so clones, around four fifths of them seen just once. Sequencing was done on a sample of PBMCs. The receptors originated from a woman younger than 45 in good health and CMV-seropositive.

The chain couples TRBV27 to TRBJ1-1; 7 nucleotides align to TRBD1. V lost 3 bases, J lost 9 bases, and 7 bases stayed unmatched. Germline V gene sequence: CDR1 MNHEY, CDR2 SMNVEV (reference sequence). There are 13 residues in the CDR3. In DNA, the CDR3 is TGTGCCAGCAGTTTTCCCGGACAGGCGAAAGCTTTCTTT. Encoded protein: CASSFPGQAKAFF.

The V call is TRBV5-6, the J call TRBJ1-5; TRBD1 matches at 11 bases. V shed 2 bases, J shed 5 bases, and the junction held 3 bases outside the gene matches. In germline, CDR1 is SGHDT, CDR2 YYEEEE. This CDR3 is 15 amino acids long. CDR3 in DNA: TGTGCCAGCAGCTTTGGGACAGGGGGGCATCAGCCCCAGCATTTT. It translates to CASSFGTGGHQPQHF.

The J gene is TRBJ2-1, the V gene TRBV4-1; perhaps TRBD1 as D (5 bases). The CDR3 totals 14 residues. The V gene lost 8 bases and the J gene lost 4 bases, with 15 bases spanning the gap. Germline CDR1 reads MGHRA; CDR2 reads YSYEKL. The CDR3 DNA reads as TGCGCCAGCCAAAAGGGGTCAGAGTACAATGAGCAGTTCTTC. It specifies CASQKGSEYNEQFF.

There are a few counts of this clone. This chain connects TRBV14 to TRBJ2-3, with D possibly TRBD2 on 6 matching bases. This CDR3 spans 16 amino acids. In germline, CDR1 is SGHDN, CDR2 FVKESK. V was trimmed by 2 bases and J by 1 base, leaving 13 bases between them. The CDR3 nucleotides read TGTGCCAGCAGCCAAATCTCGGGAGCCGGCACAGATACGCAGTATTTT. Translation: CASSQISGAGTDTQYF.

This clone showed up just a few times. The genes are TRBV2 and TRBJ2-3; D possibly corresponds to TRBD1 (6 bases). Germline assignment: CDR1 SNHLY and CDR2 FYNNEI. Trimming stripped 1 base from V and 2 bases from J, with 25 bases between. The CDR3 consists of 20 residues. DNA for the CDR3: TGTGCCAGCAGTGAAGATTTGTACAGGGCACTTATGCTCCCCACAGATACGCAGTATTTT. Amino acids: CASSEDLYRALMLPTDTQYF.

The V and J genes are TRBV28 and TRBJ1-2; tentatively, D is TRBD1 (5 bases). Germline CDR1 MDHEN, CDR2 SYDVKM. V was trimmed by 7 bases and J by 6 bases, leaving 15 bases between them. CDR3 size: 13 residues. This CDR3 is CASTPGGGDGYTF. CDR3 sequence (DNA): TGTGCCAGCACCCCCGGGGGGGGAGATGGCTACACCTTC.

This sequence joins TRBV5-1 and TRBJ1-4; 7 positions match TRBD1. CDR3 length: 15 residues. Germline assignment: CDR1 SGHRS and CDR2 YFSETQ. V lost 2 bases, J lost 6 bases, and 7 bases stayed unmatched. CDR3 protein: CASSFRQGGDEKLFF. The CDR3 coding sequence is TGCGCCAGCAGCTTCCGACAGGGTGGGGATGAAAAACTGTTTTTT. The full variable domain, in which reference TRBV5-1 and TRBJ1-4 provide the parts outside the CDR3, is KAGVTQTPRYLIKTRGQQVTLSCSPISGHRSVSWYQQTPGQGLQFLFEYFSETQRNKGNFPGRFSGRQFSNSRSEMNVSTLELGDSALYLCASSFRQGGDEKLFFGSGTQLSVL.

This clone has a single count. J is TRBJ2-3 and V is TRBV7-6; 7 nucleotides align to TRBD2. The CDR3 totals 16 residues. Germline V gives CDR1 SGHVS, CDR2 FNYEAQ. Unmatched junction bases numbered 11, after V lost 5 bases and J lost 3 bases. The DNA of the CDR3 is TGTGCCAGCAGCCCCATGGGCGGGAGAACGACAGATACGCAGTATTTT. Translated, it gives CASSPMGGRTTDTQYF.

CDR3 sequence reads: CAWSSGSAGGQFF. CDR3 coding DNA: TGTGCCTGGAGTTCGGGGTCTGCCGGGGGGCAGTTCTTC. The chain has TRBV30 and TRBJ2-1, with a possible D match to TRBD2 (6 bases). CDR3 length: 13 amino acids. The germline V gene has CDR1 GTSNPN and CDR2 SVGIG (reference sequence). V was clipped by 2 bases and J by 12 bases, with 17 bases between them.

V usage is TRBV5-4 and J usage is TRBJ2-1, with TRBD2 identical over 7 bases. Germline assignment: CDR1 SGHNT and CDR2 YYREEE (reference sequence). CDR3 length: 16 residues. V shed 0 bases and J 5 bases; nucleotides not matched to a gene: 8. CDR3 sequence reads: CASSLAGGSIDNEQFF. The DNA for the CDR3 is TGTGCCAGCAGCTTGGCTGGCGGGAGTATAGACAATGAGCAGTTCTTC. The full variable domain, in which reference TRBV5-4 and TRBJ2-1 provide the parts outside the CDR3, is ETGVTQSPTHLIKTRGQQVTLRCSSQSGHNTVSWYQQALGQGPQFIFQYYREEENGRGNFPPRFSGLQFPNYSSELNVNALELDDSALYLCASSLAGGSIDNEQFFGPGTRLTVL.

The rearrangement joins TRBV6-1 to TRBJ2-3, with 7 nucleotides matching TRBD1. This CDR3 contains 17 residues. CDR1 is MNHNS, CDR2 SASEGT, per germline. With V trimmed by 2 bases and J by 2 bases, 10 bases remained unmatched. The CDR3 region has the DNA TGTGCCAGCAGTGAACCACAGGGAAGGGGGCCCACAGATACGCAGTATTTT. Translated, it gives CASSEPQGRGPTDTQYF.

This clone was seen a handful of times. The chain links TRBV7-2 to TRBJ2-2; 9 nucleotides line up with TRBD2. The CDR3 sequence is 16 residues long. Germline V gene sequence: CDR1 SGHTA, CDR2 FQGNSA. Unmatched junction bases numbered 8, after V lost 5 bases and J lost 4 bases. The CDR3 reads CASSPSGTSPTGELFF. CDR3 sequence (DNA): TGTGCCAGCAGCCCAAGCGGGACTAGCCCCACCGGGGAGCTGTTTTTT.

This rearrangement joins TRBV27 to TRBJ2-3; the D is unclear. The CDR3 has 11 residues. Trimming removed 5 bases at V and 6 bases at J, with 6 bases between. Looked up from germline, CDR1 is MNHEY and CDR2 is SMNVEV (reference sequence). CDR3 nucleotide sequence: TGTGCCAGCAGTCAGTGGGATACGCAGTATTTT. It encodes CASSQWDTQYF.

This sequence joins TRBV7-8 and TRBJ1-2; unclear D gene. This CDR3 has 15 residues. Trimming shortened V by 4 bases and J by 8 bases, and 20 bases separated the two germline ends. Germline loops: CDR1 SGHVS, CDR2 FQNEAQ. The CDR3 DNA sequence: TGTGCCAGCAGCTCCCGTGCGGAAAGACCTGTGGGCTACACCTTC. This encodes CASSSRAERPVGYTF.

This clone was recorded a few times. Distinct nucleotide sequences in the sample also encode this CDR3. V is TRBV5-6 and J is TRBJ1-1; no definite D call. From germline, CDR1 is SGHDT and CDR2 YYEEEE. This CDR3 is built from 13 residues. Trimming cost V 4 bases and J 0 bases, with 7 bases left between them. This CDR3 reads CASSPGVNTEAFF. CDR3 DNA sequence: TGTGCCAGCAGCCCTGGAGTGAACACTGAAGCTTTCTTT.

The chain uses TRBV6-5 and TRBJ2-2; no definite D call. V gave up 8 bases and J gave up 1 base, with 5 bases separating them. From germline, CDR1 is MNHEY and CDR2 SVGAGI. CDR3 length: 12 residues. CDR3 DNA: TGTGCCAGCGGGCGGAACACCGGGGAGCTGTTTTTT. Its translation: CASGRNTGELFF.